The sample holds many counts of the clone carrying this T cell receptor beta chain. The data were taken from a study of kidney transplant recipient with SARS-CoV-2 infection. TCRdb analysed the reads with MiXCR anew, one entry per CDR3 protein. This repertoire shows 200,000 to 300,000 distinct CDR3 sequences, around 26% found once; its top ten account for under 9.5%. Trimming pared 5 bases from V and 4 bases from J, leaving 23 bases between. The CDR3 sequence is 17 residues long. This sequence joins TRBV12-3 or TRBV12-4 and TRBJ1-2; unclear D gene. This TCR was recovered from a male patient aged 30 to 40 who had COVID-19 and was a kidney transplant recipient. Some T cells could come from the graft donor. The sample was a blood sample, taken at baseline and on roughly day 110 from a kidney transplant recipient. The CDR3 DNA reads TGTGCCAGCAGTAGTTCTTTCACAGCAGGAAAGACCTATGGCTACACCTTC. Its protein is CASSSSFTAGKTYGYTF.